These 8 T cell receptor beta chains share one sample of origin, sequenced in a study of blood T cell repertoires in COVID-19. Sequencing was performed with immunoSEQ multiplex PCR; in TCRdb, only in-frame clones are kept and a portion is missing. The sample holds 240,000 or so clones, around 80% seen once. Sequencing was performed on peripheral blood. These receptors all stem from a woman aged 18 to 35 with acute or convalescent COVID-19.

The rearrangement links TRBV6-5 to TRBJ1-6; D gene ambiguous. This CDR3 is built from 15 residues. Germline V lookup: CDR1 MNHEY, CDR2 SVGAGI. Trimming took 7 bases from V and 5 from J, leaving 15 bases between them. CDR3 region: CASIASGLHNSPLHF. For the CDR3, the DNA is TGTGCCAGCATCGCCAGTGGGCTGCATAATTCACCCCTCCACTTT.

In its sample, this clone was seen a few times. The rearrangement joins TRBV6-4 to TRBJ2-3, with 11 bases matching TRBD2. This CDR3 is built from 15 residues. The V and J ends lost 5 bases and 1 base, in that order; junction bases with no gene match: 2. Per germline, CDR1 MRHNA and CDR2 SNTAGT. The CDR3, as DNA: TGTGCCAGCAGTCCGACTAGCGGGGGCACAGATACGCAGTATTTT. Encoded protein: CASSPTSGGTDTQYF.

This chain uses TRBV28 with TRBJ1-4, with D perhaps matching TRBD1 (6 bases). V lost 3 bases to trimming and J lost 7 bases, with 15 bases between them. The CDR3 sequence is 15 residues long. In germline, CDR1 is MDHEN, CDR2 SYDVKM. CDR3 in amino acids: CASSFYGGLGEKLFF. In nucleotides, the CDR3 is TGTGCCAGCAGTTTTTATGGGGGCTTGGGTGAAAAACTGTTTTTT.

The chain uses TRBV28 and TRBJ2-7; D is perhaps TRBD2 (5 bases). Trimming removed 5 bases at V and 0 bases at J, with 8 bases between. CDR1 and CDR2 (germline): MDHEN, SYDVKM. The CDR3 loop spans 13 amino acids. The CDR3 here is CASSGLNSYEQYF. CDR3 sequence (DNA): TGTGCCAGCAGTGGACTCAACTCCTACGAGCAGTACTTC. The full variable domain, completed using reference TRBV28 and TRBJ2-7, is DVKVTQSSRYLVKRTGEKVFLECVQDMDHENMFWYRQDPGLGLRLIYFSYDVKMKEKGDIPEGYSVSREKKERFSLILESASTNQTSMYLCASSGLNSYEQYFGPGTRLTVT.

The chain recombines TRBV12-3 or TRBV12-4 with TRBJ2-7, with no clear D. The CDR3 has 13 amino acids. Trimming removed 5 bases from V and 3 bases from J, with 11 bases in between. In DNA, the CDR3 is TGTGCCAGCAGTCCACCCCTGAGCTACGAGCAGTACTTC. Translating it yields CASSPPLSYEQYF.

The CDR3 region has the DNA TGCAGCGCCGACTCATCAGGACAGGGACTGTTTGGCTACACCTTC. This codes for CSADSSGQGLFGYTF. The chain uses TRBV29-1 and TRBJ1-2, with 8 bases aligning to TRBD1. Germline V gives CDR1 SQVTM, CDR2 ANQGSEA. This CDR3 region has 15 residues. V lost 7 bases to trimming and J lost 7 bases; unmatched junction nucleotides: 17.

This rearrangement joins TRBV2 to TRBJ2-1; D is perhaps TRBD2 (5 bases). CDR3 size: 13 residues. Trimming removed 7 bases at V and 7 bases at J, with 14 bases between. The V gene's germline CDR1 is SNHLY and CDR2 FYNNEI. The CDR3 loop reads CASIYRGFNEQFF. CDR3 nucleotides: TGTGCCAGCATCTATAGAGGGTTTAATGAGCAGTTCTTC.

The chain joins TRBV4-3 to TRBJ1-2; D unclear. The CDR3 extends over 15 amino acids. CDR1 LGHNA and CDR2 YSLEER come from the germline V gene. The V end was cut by 1 base, the J end by 6 bases, with 15 bases between. CDR3 residues: CASSQGYGAFDGYTF. The CDR3 nucleotides are TGCGCCAGCAGCCAAGGGTACGGTGCGTTTGATGGCTACACCTTC.